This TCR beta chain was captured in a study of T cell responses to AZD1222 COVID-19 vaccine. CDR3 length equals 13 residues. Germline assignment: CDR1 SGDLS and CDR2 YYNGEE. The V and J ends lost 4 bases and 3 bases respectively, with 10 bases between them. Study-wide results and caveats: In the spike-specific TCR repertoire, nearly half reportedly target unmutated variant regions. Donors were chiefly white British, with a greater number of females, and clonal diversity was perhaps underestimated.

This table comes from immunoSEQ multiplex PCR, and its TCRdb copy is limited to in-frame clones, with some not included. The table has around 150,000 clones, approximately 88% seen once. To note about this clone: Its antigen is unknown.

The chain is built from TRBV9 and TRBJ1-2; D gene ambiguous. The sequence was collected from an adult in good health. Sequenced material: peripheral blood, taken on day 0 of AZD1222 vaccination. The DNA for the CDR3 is TGTGCCAGCAGCTCCCCTGGGTACTATGGCTACACCTTC. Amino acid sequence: CASSSPGYYGYTF.